This T cell receptor beta chain was found in a study of T cells in tuberculosis. On the study more broadly: CD1B tetramers identified T cells specific for mycobacterial lipid GMM.

Tuberculin skin test and IGRA determined adolescents' latent tuberculosis status at entry. Unsorted cryopreserved PBMC were sequenced, averaging around 94,000 T cells per clinical donor. Generated by immunoSEQ multiplex PCR, the TCRdb table keeps only in-frame clones and is missing some. The sample lists 35,000 to 40,000 clones, around 93% occurring once. Study observations and caveats: Active tuberculosis TCR-alpha repertoires lay closer to GMM-specific TCRs than IGRA-negative controls, suggesting clonal expansion.

Comments on this clone: Its antigen is still unknown.

The V gene's germline CDR1 is MNHNS and CDR2 SASEGT. There are 15 residues in the CDR3. J gave up 2 bases and V 7 bases, and 8 bases lay outside the gene matches. The clonotype comes from a donor aged 5-35 years with latent tuberculosis or without tuberculosis infection. Some clones in this sample may be carry-over from other donors' samples. Source material: PBMCs. V is TRBV6-1 and J is TRBJ1-5; TRBD1 matches at 7 bases. CDR3 protein: CASIRNGQGNQPQHF. The CDR3 DNA follows: TGTGCCAGCATCCGTAACGGACAGGGCAATCAGCCCCAGCATTTT.